This T cell receptor (beta chain) was sequenced during a study of type 1 regulatory T cells (dated by TCRdb to the early 2020s). Study-level background: The study characterized an in vitro protocol that generated a Tr1-enriched, alloantigen-specific CD4 T cell product named T-allo10. Patients with hematological malignancies who were receiving allogeneic hematopoietic stem cell transplantation were the group in which T-allo10 was being clinically evaluated. What the research found in general, with its limitations: A more restricted TCR repertoire was observed in Tr1 cells than in non-Tr1 cells, and this restriction was interpreted in the study as alloantigen-induced clonal expansion.

The listed sequencing device is Illumina MiSeq. TCRdb cleaned the public reads at Q25 with fastp, built clones with MiXCR and kept in-frame beta chains. Every distinct CDR3 protein forms one entry, paired with its most common genes and DNA. A total of roughly 65,000 distinct CDR3 sequences appear in this sample, roughly half of them only once. Jointly, the top ten make up about 2% of the sample. Concerning this clonotype itself: Its specific antigen is unknown. No base quality information exists; no much larger clone differs at one position.

There are 16 amino acids in the CDR3, from cysteine to phenylalanine inclusive. Only the CDR3 portion is preserved as DNA: 48 bases, with reading frame beginning at the first base. V is trimmed back by 4 bases and J by 5 bases, and the junction contains 9 bases that no gene match accounts for. CDR1 SGHTA and CDR2 FQGNSA were looked up in the germline V gene. This clonotype was sampled from a human donor in good health. The chain employs TRBV7-2 and TRBJ2-4; the junction holds 9 bases that match TRBD1. The source material was cultured non-Tr1 T cells, either the whole culture or a sorted T cell fraction (not recorded which). This sample's cell subset or site label indicates: non-Tr1 population from the T-allo10 product. CDR3 protein: CASSSTIRTGENIQYF. The DNA sequence reads TGTGCCAGCAGCTCCACGATCCGGACAGGGGAAAACATTCAGTACTTC.